This entry lists 9 T cell receptor beta chains sequenced from one sample in a study of T cells in localized non-small cell lung cancer. Produced via immunoSEQ multiplex PCR; TCRdb's table is partial and in-frame only. The sample records fewer than 13,000 clones, 80% to 90% being singletons. The source was peripheral blood, collected before any cancer treatment. These receptors came from a male donor aged 60 or over with stage III lung adenocarcinoma.

The rearrangement joins TRBV2 to TRBJ1-5, with D perhaps matching TRBD1 (5 bases). CDR3 size: 14 residues. V lost 4 bases to trimming and J lost 3 bases, with 10 bases between them. Germline V gene sequence: CDR1 SNHLY, CDR2 FYNNEI. The CDR3 reads CASSVGGANQPQHF. In nucleotides, the CDR3 is TGTGCCAGCAGTGTTGGTGGGGCCAATCAGCCCCAGCATTTT.

CDR3 amino acids: CASSLNGQGFNQPQHF. The DNA of the CDR3 is TGTGCCAGCAGCCTAAATGGACAGGGCTTCAATCAGCCCCAGCATTTT. This chain connects TRBV5-6 to TRBJ1-5; 8 bases match TRBD1. V shed 4 bases and J 3 bases; nucleotides not matched to a gene: 9. The CDR3 consists of 16 residues. CDR1 and CDR2 from the germline V gene are SGHDT and YYEEEE. Filled out from reference TRBV5-6 and TRBJ1-5, the complete variable domain reads DAGVTQSPTHLIKTRGQQVTLRCSPKSGHDTVSWYQQALGQGPQFIFQYYEEEERQRGNFPDRFSGHQFPNYSSELNVNALLLGDSALYLCASSLNGQGFNQPQHFGDGTRLSIL.

This clone was counted once. The gene calls are TRBV5-1 and TRBJ1-4; D remains ambiguous. Germline V gene data show CDR1 as SGHRS and CDR2 as YFSETQ. This CDR3 has 16 amino acids. The V end was cut by 2 bases, the J end by 0 bases, with 11 bases between. CDR3 loop: CASSFGPAATNEKLFF. CDR3 nucleotide sequence: TGCGCCAGCAGCTTCGGCCCGGCAGCAACTAATGAAAAACTGTTTTTT.

V usage is TRBV7-9 and J usage is TRBJ2-1, with a tentative D call TRBD2 (6 bases). V shed 5 bases and J shed 1 base, with 12 bases lying between them. CDR1 and CDR2 from the germline V gene are SEHNR and FQNEAQ (reference sequence). There are 15 residues in the CDR3. The CDR3 DNA follows: TGTGCCAGCAGCCCCTCTGCGGGGTCCTACAATGAGCAGTTCTTC. This gives the protein CASSPSAGSYNEQFF.

This clone occurred once. The chain combines TRBV7-6 with TRBJ2-7; D is undetermined. Germline CDR1 is SGHVS and CDR2 is FNYEAQ. Trimming left V 5 bases short and J 2 bases short, with 10 bases between. The CDR3 has 13 residues. The CDR3 coding sequence is TGTGCCAGCAGCCCAGGCGAGGCCTACGAGCAGTACTTC. Its translation: CASSPGEAYEQYF.

This chain links TRBV2 with TRBJ2-3, with 11 bases fitting TRBD2. CDR3 length: 17 residues. V trimming: 7 bases; J trimming: 1 base; junction bases outside the gene matches: 10. Germline V gives CDR1 SNHLY, CDR2 FYNNEI. The CDR3 DNA is TGTGCCAGCATCGGGCCTAGCGGGGGGTCTGGCACAGATACGCAGTATTTT. Encoded protein: CASIGPSGGSGTDTQYF.

The chain links TRBV18 to TRBJ1-1, with a tentative D call TRBD1 (5 bases). V was cut by 3 bases and J by 5 bases, with 13 bases left in between. Germline-derived CDR1 and CDR2 are KGHSH and LQKENI. This CDR3 is 14 amino acids long. DNA for the CDR3: TGTGCCAGCTCACCGTCAGGGTCCGGGACTGAAGCTTTCTTT. Its protein product is CASSPSGSGTEAFF.

The chain carries TRBV6-1 and TRBJ1-5; no clear D. Germline-derived CDR1 and CDR2 are MNHNS and SASEGT. The CDR3 spans 16 residues. Trimming stripped 4 bases from V and 5 bases from J, with 18 bases between. For the CDR3, the DNA is TGTGCCAGCAGTGCGCCGCCGACTTATTCGTATCAGCCCCAGCATTTT. It translates to CASSAPPTYSYQPQHF.

The chain links TRBV6-5 to TRBJ2-1, with D possibly being TRBD2 (6 bases). CDR3 length equals 13 residues. V lost 2 bases to trimming and J lost 8 bases, with 10 bases between them. Germline V CDR1 and CDR2: MNHEY, SVGAGI. The CDR3: CASSYGGSYEQFF. The CDR3 DNA follows: TGTGCCAGCAGTTACGGGGGGTCGTATGAGCAGTTCTTC.